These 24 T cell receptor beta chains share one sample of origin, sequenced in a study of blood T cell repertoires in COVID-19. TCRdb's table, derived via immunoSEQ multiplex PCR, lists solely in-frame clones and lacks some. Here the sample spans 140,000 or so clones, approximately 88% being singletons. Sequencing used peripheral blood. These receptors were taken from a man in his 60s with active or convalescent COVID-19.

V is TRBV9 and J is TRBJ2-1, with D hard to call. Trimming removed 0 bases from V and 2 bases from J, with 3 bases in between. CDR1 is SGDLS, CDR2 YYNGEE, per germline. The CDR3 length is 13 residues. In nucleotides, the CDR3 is TGTGCCAGCAGCGTAGGTACCTACAATGAGCAGTTCTTC. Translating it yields CASSVGTYNEQFF. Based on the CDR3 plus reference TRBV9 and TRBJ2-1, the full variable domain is DSGVTQTPKHLITATGQRVTLRCSPRSGDLSVYWYQQSLDQGLQFLIQYYNGEERAKGNILERFSAQQFPDLHSELNLSSLELGDSALYFCASSVGTYNEQFFGPGTRLTVL.

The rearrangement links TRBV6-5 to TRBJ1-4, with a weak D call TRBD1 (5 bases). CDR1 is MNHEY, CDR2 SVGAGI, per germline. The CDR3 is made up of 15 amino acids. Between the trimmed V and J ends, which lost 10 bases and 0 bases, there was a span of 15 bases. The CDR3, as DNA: TGTGCCACAGCCAGTGGGACTGCAACTAATGAAAAACTGTTTTTT. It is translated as CATASGTATNEKLFF.

DNA of the CDR3: TGCGCCAGCAGAATCCGGGACAGGGGAGGCGGCTACACCTTC. Its translation: CASRIRDRGGGYTF. V is TRBV5-1 and J is TRBJ1-2; 10 nucleotides align to TRBD1. The CDR3 is made up of 14 amino acids. Germline values: CDR1 SGHRS, CDR2 YFSETQ. Trimming cost V 5 bases and J 8 bases; bases outside gene matches: 9.

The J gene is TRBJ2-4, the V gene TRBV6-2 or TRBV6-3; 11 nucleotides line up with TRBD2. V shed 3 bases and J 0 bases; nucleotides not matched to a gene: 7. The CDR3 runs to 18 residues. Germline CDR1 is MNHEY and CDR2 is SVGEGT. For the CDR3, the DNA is TGTGCCAGCAGTTATCCGGGACTAGCGGACCTAGCCAAAAACATTCAGTACTTC. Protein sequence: CASSYPGLADLAKNIQYF.

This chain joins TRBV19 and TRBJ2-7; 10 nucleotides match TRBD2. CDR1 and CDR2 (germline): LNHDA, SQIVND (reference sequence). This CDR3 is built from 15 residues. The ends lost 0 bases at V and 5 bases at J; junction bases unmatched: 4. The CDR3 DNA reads TGTGCCAGTAGTATAGAAAGCGGGAGGGCCAACGAGCAGTACTTC. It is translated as CASSIESGRANEQYF.

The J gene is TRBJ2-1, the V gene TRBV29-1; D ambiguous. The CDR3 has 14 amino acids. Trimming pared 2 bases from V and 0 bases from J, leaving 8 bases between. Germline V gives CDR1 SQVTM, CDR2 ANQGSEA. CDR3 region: CSVEMASSYNEQFF. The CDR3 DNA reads TGCAGCGTTGAAATGGCCAGCTCCTACAATGAGCAGTTCTTC.

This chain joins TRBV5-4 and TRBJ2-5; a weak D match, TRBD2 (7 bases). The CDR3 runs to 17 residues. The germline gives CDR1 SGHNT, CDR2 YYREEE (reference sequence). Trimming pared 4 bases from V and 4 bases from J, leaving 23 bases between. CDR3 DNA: TGTGCCAGCAGCAGCGATGGGGGGGCACTTCCGGGAGAGACCCAGTACTTC. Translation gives CASSSDGGALPGETQYF.

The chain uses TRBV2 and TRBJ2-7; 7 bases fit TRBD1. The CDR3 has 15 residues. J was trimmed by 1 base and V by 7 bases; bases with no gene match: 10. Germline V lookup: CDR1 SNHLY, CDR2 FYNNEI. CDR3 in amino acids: CASTPSDRSSYEQYF. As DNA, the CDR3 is TGTGCCAGCACCCCATCGGACAGGTCTTCCTACGAGCAGTACTTC.

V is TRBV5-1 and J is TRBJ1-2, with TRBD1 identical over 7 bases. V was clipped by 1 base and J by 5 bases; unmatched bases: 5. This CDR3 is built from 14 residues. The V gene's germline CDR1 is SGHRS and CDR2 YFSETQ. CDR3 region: CASSLSGTAYGYTF. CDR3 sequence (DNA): TGCGCCAGCAGCTTGTCCGGGACAGCTTATGGCTACACCTTC.

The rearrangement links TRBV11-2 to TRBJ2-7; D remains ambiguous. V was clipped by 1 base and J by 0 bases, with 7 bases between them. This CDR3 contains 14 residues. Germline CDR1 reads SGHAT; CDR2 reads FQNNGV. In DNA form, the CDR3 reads TGTGCCAGCAGCTTAGGACACTCCTCCTACGAGCAGTACTTC. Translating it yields CASSLGHSSYEQYF.

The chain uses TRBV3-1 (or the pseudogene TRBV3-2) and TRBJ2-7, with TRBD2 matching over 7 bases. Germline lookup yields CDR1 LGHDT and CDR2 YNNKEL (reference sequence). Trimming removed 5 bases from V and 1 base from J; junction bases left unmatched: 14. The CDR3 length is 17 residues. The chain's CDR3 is CASSRTEGRGLSYEQYF. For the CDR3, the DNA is TGTGCCAGCAGCAGAACTGAAGGGAGGGGTTTATCCTACGAGCAGTACTTC.

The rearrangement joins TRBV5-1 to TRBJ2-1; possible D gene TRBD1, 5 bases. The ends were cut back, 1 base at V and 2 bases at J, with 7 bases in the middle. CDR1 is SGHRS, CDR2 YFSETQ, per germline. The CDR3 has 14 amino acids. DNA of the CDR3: TGCGCCAGCAGCTTGTTACAGGCCTACAATGAGCAGTTCTTC. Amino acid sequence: CASSLLQAYNEQFF.

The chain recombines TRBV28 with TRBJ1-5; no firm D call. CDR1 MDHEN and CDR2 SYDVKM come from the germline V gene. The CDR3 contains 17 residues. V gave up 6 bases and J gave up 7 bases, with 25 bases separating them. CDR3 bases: TGTGCCAGCAGGACGACCAATAAATACGGGTTCGCGCAGCCCCAGCATTTT. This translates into CASRTTNKYGFAQPQHF.

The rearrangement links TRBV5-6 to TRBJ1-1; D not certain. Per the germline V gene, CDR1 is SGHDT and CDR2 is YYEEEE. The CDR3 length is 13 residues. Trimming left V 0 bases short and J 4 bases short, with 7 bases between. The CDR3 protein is CASSLAVTTEAFF. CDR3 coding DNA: TGTGCCAGCAGCTTGGCAGTTACCACTGAAGCTTTCTTT.

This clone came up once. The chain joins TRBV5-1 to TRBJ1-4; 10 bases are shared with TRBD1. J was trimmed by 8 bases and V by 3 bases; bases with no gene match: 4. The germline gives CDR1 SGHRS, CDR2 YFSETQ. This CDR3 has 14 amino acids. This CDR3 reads CASSWTGGEEKLFF. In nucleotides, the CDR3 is TGCGCCAGCAGCTGGACAGGGGGAGAAGAAAAACTGTTTTTT.

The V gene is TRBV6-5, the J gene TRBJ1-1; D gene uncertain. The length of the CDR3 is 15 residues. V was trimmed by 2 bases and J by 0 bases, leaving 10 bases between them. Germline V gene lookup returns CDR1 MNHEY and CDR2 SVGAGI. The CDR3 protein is CASSYTRGMNTEAFF. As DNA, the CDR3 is TGTGCCAGCAGTTACACCCGAGGAATGAACACTGAAGCTTTCTTT.

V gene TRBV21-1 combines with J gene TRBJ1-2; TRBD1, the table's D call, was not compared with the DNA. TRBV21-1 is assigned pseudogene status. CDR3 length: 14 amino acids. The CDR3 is CARIPSPANYGYTF. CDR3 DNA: TGTGCCAGGATTCCAAGTCCAGCTAACTATGGCTACACCTTC.

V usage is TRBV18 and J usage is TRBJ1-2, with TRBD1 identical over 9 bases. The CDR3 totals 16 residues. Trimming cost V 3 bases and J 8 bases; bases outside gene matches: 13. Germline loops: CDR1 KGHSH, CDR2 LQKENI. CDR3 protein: CASSPGTGQGILGYTF. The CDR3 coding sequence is TGTGCCAGCTCACCGGGAACGGGACAGGGTATTTTGGGCTACACCTTC. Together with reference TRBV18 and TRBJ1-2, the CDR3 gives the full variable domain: NAGVMQNPRHLVRRRGQEARLRCSPMKGHSHVYWYRQLPEEGLKFMVYLQKENIIDESGMPKERFSAEFPKEGPSILRIQQVVRGDSAAYFCASSPGTGQGILGYTFGSGTRLTVV.

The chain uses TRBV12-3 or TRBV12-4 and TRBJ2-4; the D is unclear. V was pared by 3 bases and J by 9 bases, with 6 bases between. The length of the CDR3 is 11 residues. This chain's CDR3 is CASSFQRIQYF. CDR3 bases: TGTGCCAGCAGTTTTCAGCGCATTCAGTACTTC.

The CDR3 DNA sequence: TGTGCCAGCTCACGAGGGAATAGCAATCAGCCCCAGCATTTT. The encoded protein is CASSRGNSNQPQHF. The rearrangement links TRBV18 to TRBJ1-5; D not certain. Trimming pared 4 bases from V and 0 bases from J, leaving 7 bases between. The germline V gene encodes CDR1 KGHSH and CDR2 LQKENI. This CDR3 contains 14 residues. The entire variable domain, with the rest obtained from reference TRBV18 and TRBJ1-5, is as follows: NAGVMQNPRHLVRRRGQEARLRCSPMKGHSHVYWYRQLPEEGLKFMVYLQKENIIDESGMPKERFSAEFPKEGPSILRIQQVVRGDSAAYFCASSRGNSNQPQHFGDGTRLSIL.

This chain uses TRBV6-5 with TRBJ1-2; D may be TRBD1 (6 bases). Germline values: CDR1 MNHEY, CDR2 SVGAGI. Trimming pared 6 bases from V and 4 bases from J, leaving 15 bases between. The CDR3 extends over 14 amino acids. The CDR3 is CASSSDSSTYGYTF. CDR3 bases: TGTGCCAGCAGCTCGGACAGTAGTACCTATGGCTACACCTTC.

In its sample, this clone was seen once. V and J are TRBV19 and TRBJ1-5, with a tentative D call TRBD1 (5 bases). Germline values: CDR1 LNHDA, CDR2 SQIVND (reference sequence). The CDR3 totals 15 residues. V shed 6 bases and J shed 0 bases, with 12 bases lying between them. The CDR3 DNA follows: TGTGCCAGTAGAACCACAGGAGATAGCAATCAGCCCCAGCATTTT. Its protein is CASRTTGDSNQPQHF. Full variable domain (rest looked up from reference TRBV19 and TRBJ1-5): DGGITQSPKYLFRKEGQNVTLSCEQNLNHDAMYWYRQDPGQGLRLIYYSQIVNDFQKGDIAEGYSVSREKKESFPLTVTSAQKNPTAFYLCASRTTGDSNQPQHFGDGTRLSIL.

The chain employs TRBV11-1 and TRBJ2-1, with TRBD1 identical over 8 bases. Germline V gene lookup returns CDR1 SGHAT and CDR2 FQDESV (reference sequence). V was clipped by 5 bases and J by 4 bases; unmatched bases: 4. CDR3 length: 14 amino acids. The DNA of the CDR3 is TGTGCCAGCAGCCCCGGGACAGGTTACAATGAGCAGTTCTTC. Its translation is CASSPGTGYNEQFF.

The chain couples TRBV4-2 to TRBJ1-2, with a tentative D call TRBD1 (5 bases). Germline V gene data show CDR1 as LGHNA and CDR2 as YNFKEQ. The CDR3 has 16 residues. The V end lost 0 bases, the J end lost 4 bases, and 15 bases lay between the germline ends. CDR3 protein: CASSQESRGASYGYTF. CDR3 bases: TGTGCCAGCAGCCAAGAGTCAAGGGGCGCGTCCTATGGCTACACCTTC.